The 5 T cell receptor beta chains presented below share a single source sample, sequenced in a study of blood T cell repertoires in COVID-19. Sequenced by immunoSEQ multiplex PCR; TCRdb stores in-frame clones only, minus some. This sample has roughly 430,000 clones, with around 90% found just once. Sequencing was done on a sample of PBMCs or T cells enriched from blood (not recorded which). These receptors originate from a woman in her 40s with acute COVID-19.

The chain joins TRBV2 to TRBJ2-2; 9 bases align to TRBD2. This CDR3 spans 18 amino acids. The V gene's germline CDR1 is SNHLY and CDR2 FYNNEI. V gave up 3 bases and J gave up 4 bases; unmatched junction bases: 12. The CDR3 DNA reads TGTGCCAGCAGTGAGTCATTGGCGGGGGGGCGTGGCACCGGGGAGCTGTTTTTT. This codes for CASSESLAGGRGTGELFF. Variable domain in full (rest from reference TRBV2 and TRBJ2-2): EPEVTQTPSHQVTQMGQEVILRCVPISNHLYFYWYRQILGQKVEFLVSFYNNEISEKSEIFDDQFSVERPDGSNFTLKIRSTKLEDSAMYFCASSESLAGGRGTGELFFGEGSRLTVL.

The chain combines TRBV7-6 with TRBJ2-1; TRBD2 aligns across 8 bases. The J segment lost 0 bases and the V segment lost 1 base, leaving 5 bases of the junction unmatched. The germline V gene encodes CDR1 SGHVS and CDR2 FNYEAQ. The CDR3 has 17 amino acids. The CDR3 reads CASSLEERGSSYNEQFF. The CDR3 nucleotides are TGTGCCAGCAGCTTAGAGGAGCGGGGGAGCTCCTACAATGAGCAGTTCTTC. The whole variable domain, filled in from reference TRBV7-6 and TRBJ2-1, reads GAGVSQSPRYKVTKRGQDVALRCDPISGHVSLYWYRQALGQGPEFLTYFNYEAQQDKSGLPNDRFSAERPEGSISTLTIQRTEQRDSAMYRCASSLEERGSSYNEQFFGPGTRLTVL.

The gene calls are TRBV4-1 and TRBJ2-7; 12 bases are shared with TRBD2. This CDR3 comprises 19 residues. Germline CDR1 is MGHRA and CDR2 is YSYEKL. Unmatched junction bases numbered 9, after V lost 0 bases and J lost 0 bases. The CDR3 sequence is CASSQDPLTSGGHSYEQYF. The CDR3 nucleotides are TGCGCCAGCAGCCAAGATCCCCTGACTAGCGGGGGACACTCCTACGAGCAGTACTTC.

This clone was recorded only once. The rearrangement joins TRBV25-1 to TRBJ2-7, with 8 nucleotides matching TRBD1. The germline CDR1 and CDR2 sequences are MGHDK and SYGVNS. This CDR3 contains 18 residues. Unmatched junction bases numbered 17, after V lost 4 bases and J lost 3 bases. The CDR3 spells CASSGTRLDRGDYYEQYF. The CDR3 DNA is TGTGCCAGCAGTGGTACCCGTCTCGACAGGGGAGACTACTACGAGCAGTACTTC.

The genes are TRBV10-1 and TRBJ2-3; 9 bases map to TRBD2. CDR3 length: 17 amino acids. V shed 0 bases and J 2 bases; nucleotides not matched to a gene: 6. The V gene's germline CDR1 is WNHNN and CDR2 SYGVQD (reference sequence). CDR3: CASSESRSGGHTDTQYF. The DNA of the CDR3 is TGCGCCAGCAGTGAGTCGAGGAGCGGGGGGCACACAGATACGCAGTATTTT.